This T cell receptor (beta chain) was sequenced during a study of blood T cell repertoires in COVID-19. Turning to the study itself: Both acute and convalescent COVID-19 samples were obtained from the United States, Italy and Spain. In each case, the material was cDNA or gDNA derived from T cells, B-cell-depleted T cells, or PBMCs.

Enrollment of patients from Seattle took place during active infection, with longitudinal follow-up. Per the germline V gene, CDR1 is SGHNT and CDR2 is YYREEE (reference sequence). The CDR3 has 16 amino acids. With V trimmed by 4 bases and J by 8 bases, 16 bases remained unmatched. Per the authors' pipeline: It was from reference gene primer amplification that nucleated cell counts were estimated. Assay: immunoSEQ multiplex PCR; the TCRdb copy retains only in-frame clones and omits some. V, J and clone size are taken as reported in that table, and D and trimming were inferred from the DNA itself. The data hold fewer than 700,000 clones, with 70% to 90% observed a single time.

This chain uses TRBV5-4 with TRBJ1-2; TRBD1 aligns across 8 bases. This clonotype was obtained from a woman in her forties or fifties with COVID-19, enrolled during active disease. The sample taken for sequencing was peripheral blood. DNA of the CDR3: TGTGCCAGCAGCCCAATGACAGGGGTCCACATCGGGGGCTACACCTTC. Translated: CASSPMTGVHIGGYTF.